Listed below are T cell receptor beta chains from one sample, sequenced in a study of T-cell memory formation after mild COVID-19. MiXCR, applied by TCRdb to the 5' RACE reads, yields one record per CDR3 protein. The sample lists 340,000 or so distinct CDR3 sequences, over 10% occurring once. The sequencing sample was made of PBMCs or a T cell subset sorted from them (not recorded which). These receptors were obtained from a man between 18 and 29 years old who had mild COVID-19 (a few samples of this study predate the infection). Cell type and time point are not known. The CDR3 runs from the conserved cysteine through the conserved F or W. The D gene is left open where the match is weak. For some rows the clone size is stated as once, few or many, or as a class when expanded; others skip it.

J: TRBJ2-7; V: TRBV11-2; D: -; size: -; CDR3: CASSLDPSYEQYF; DNA: TGTGCCAGCAGCTTAGACCCTTCCTACGAGCAGTACTTC
J: TRBJ1-5; V: TRBV5-1; D: -; size: few; CDR3: CASSLEGVGNQPQHF; DNA: TGCGCCAGCAGCTTGGAGGGGGTGGGCAATCAGCCCCAGCATTTT
J: TRBJ2-5; V: TRBV12-3/TRBV12-4; D: TRBD2; size: -; CDR3: CASSLTGGQETQYF; DNA: TGTGCCAGCAGCCTGACGGGGGGCCAAGAGACCCAGTACTTC
J: TRBJ2-1; V: TRBV7-2; D: -; size: few; CDR3: CASSFKGGAHNEQFF; DNA: TGTGCCAGCAGCTTCAAAGGGGGGGCCCACAATGAGCAGTTCTTC
J: TRBJ2-3; V: TRBV5-1; D: TRBD2; size: few; CDR3: CASSFAGLAGGQDTQYF; DNA: TGCGCCAGCAGCTTCGCCGGACTAGCGGGGGGGCAAGATACGCAGTATTTT
J: TRBJ1-5; V: TRBV6-2/TRBV6-3; D: -; size: -; CDR3: CASSATLQGPQHF; DNA: TGTGCCAGCAGTGCCACACTTCAAGGGCCCCAGCATTTT
J: TRBJ2-1; V: TRBV20-1; D: TRBD2; size: few; CDR3: CSARTGGDNEQFF; DNA: TGCAGTGCTAGAACGGGGGGGGACAATGAGCAGTTCTTC
J: TRBJ2-4; V: TRBV12-3/TRBV12-4; D: -; size: -; CDR3: CASSEAPKNIQYF; DNA: TGTGCCAGCAGTGAAGCCCCCAAAAACATTCAGTACTTC
J: TRBJ2-5; V: TRBV23-1; D: TRBD2; size: -; CDR3: CASSQNSEGSSGEETQYF; DNA: TGCGCCAGCAGTCAAAACTCGGAGGGGTCTAGCGGGGAAGAGACCCAGTACTTC
J: TRBJ2-2; V: TRBV4-3; D: TRBD1; size: few; CDR3: CASSQYPGQGFNYAGELFF; DNA: TGCGCCAGCAGCCAGTATCCGGGACAGGGGTTTAATTACGCCGGGGAGCTGTTTTTT
J: TRBJ2-6; V: TRBV6-5; D: -; size: few; CDR3: CASSPGGTGANVLTF; DNA: TGTGCCAGCAGTCCCGGGGGGACAGGGGCCAACGTCCTGACTTTC
J: TRBJ2-1; V: TRBV20-1; D: -; size: -; CDR3: CSARDLGSYNEQFF; DNA: TGCAGTGCTAGAGATCTTGGCTCCTACAATGAGCAGTTCTTC
J: TRBJ2-3; V: TRBV30; D: -; size: -; CDR3: CAWSVGETDTQYF; DNA: TGTGCCTGGAGTGTAGGCGAAACAGATACGCAGTATTTT
J: TRBJ1-2; V: TRBV4-3; D: -; size: few; CDR3: CASSQDRWGDYGYTF; DNA: TGCGCCAGCAGCCAAGATCGATGGGGAGACTATGGCTACACCTTC
J: TRBJ1-2; V: TRBV15; D: -; size: -; CDR3: CATSRDQNSKRDEGYTF; DNA: TGTGCCACCAGCAGAGATCAAAACTCAAAACGGGATGAGGGCTACACCTTC
J: TRBJ2-5; V: TRBV6-2/TRBV6-3; D: TRBD2; size: few; CDR3: CASSSGGYLRETQYF; DNA: TGTGCCAGCAGTTCGGGGGGATACCTCAGAGAGACCCAGTACTTC
J: TRBJ2-1; V: TRBV4-1; D: TRBD2; size: -; CDR3: CASSQGHGLAAAEQFF; DNA: TGCGCCAGCAGCCAAGGGCATGGACTAGCGGCGGCGGAGCAGTTCTTC
J: TRBJ2-2; V: TRBV20-1; D: TRBD2; size: few; CDR3: CSARSPGGRTGELFF; DNA: TGCAGTGCTAGAAGCCCGGGGGGGCGGACCGGGGAGCTGTTTTTT
J: TRBJ2-1; V: TRBV20-1; D: TRBD2; size: -; CDR3: CSAVTSGGVNEQFF; DNA: TGCAGTGCCGTGACTAGCGGGGGGGTAAATGAGCAGTTCTTC
J: TRBJ2-4; V: TRBV20-1; D: -; size: -; CDR3: CSARSQLAKNIQYF; DNA: TGCAGTGCTAGATCCCAATTAGCCAAAAACATTCAGTACTTC
J: TRBJ2-1; V: TRBV2; D: -; size: many; CDR3: CASSEYRQLNNEQFF; DNA: TGTGCCAGCAGTGAATACCGACAGTTAAACAATGAGCAGTTCTTC
J: TRBJ2-4; V: TRBV28; D: -; size: -; CDR3: CASTPGYLDIQYF; DNA: TGTGCCAGCACCCCCGGGTACTTAGACATTCAGTACTTC
J: TRBJ2-5; V: TRBV5-6; D: TRBD1; size: few; CDR3: CASSSTGQGYQETQYF; DNA: TGTGCCAGCAGTTCAACGGGACAGGGGTATCAAGAGACCCAGTACTTC
J: TRBJ1-1; V: TRBV7-6; D: TRBD1; size: few; CDR3: CASSEGTVYTEAFF; DNA: TGTGCCAGCAGCGAAGGGACAGTTTACACTGAAGCTTTCTTT
J: TRBJ2-1; V: TRBV18; D: TRBD2; size: -; CDR3: CASSPPGTSGGNEQFF; DNA: TGTGCCAGCTCACCACCGGGGACTAGCGGGGGCAATGAGCAGTTCTTC
J: TRBJ2-5; V: TRBV12-3/TRBV12-4; D: -; size: few; CDR3: CASSFWGAQETQYF; DNA: TGTGCCAGCAGTTTTTGGGGGGCGCAAGAGACCCAGTACTTC
J: TRBJ2-3; V: TRBV5-1; D: TRBD2; size: few; CDR3: CASSSAGGGASTDTQYF; DNA: TGCGCCAGCAGCTCGGCGGGCGGGGGGGCTAGCACAGATACGCAGTATTTT
J: TRBJ1-1; V: TRBV5-5; D: -; size: few; CDR3: CASSLAALNTEAFF; DNA: TGTGCCAGCAGCTTGGCTGCCTTGAACACTGAAGCTTTCTTT
J: TRBJ2-3; V: TRBV20-1; D: TRBD2; size: few; CDR3: CSAGLAGGRDTQYF; DNA: TGCAGTGCTGGACTAGCGGGGGGCAGGGATACGCAGTATTTT
J: TRBJ1-1; V: TRBV7-9; D: -; size: -; CDR3: CASGLHHF; DNA: TGTGCCAGCGGCCTCCACCATTTT
J: TRBJ1-5; V: TRBV20-1; D: -; size: -; CDR3: CSARWGNLPQHF; DNA: TGCAGTGCTAGGTGGGGGAACTTGCCCCAGCATTTT